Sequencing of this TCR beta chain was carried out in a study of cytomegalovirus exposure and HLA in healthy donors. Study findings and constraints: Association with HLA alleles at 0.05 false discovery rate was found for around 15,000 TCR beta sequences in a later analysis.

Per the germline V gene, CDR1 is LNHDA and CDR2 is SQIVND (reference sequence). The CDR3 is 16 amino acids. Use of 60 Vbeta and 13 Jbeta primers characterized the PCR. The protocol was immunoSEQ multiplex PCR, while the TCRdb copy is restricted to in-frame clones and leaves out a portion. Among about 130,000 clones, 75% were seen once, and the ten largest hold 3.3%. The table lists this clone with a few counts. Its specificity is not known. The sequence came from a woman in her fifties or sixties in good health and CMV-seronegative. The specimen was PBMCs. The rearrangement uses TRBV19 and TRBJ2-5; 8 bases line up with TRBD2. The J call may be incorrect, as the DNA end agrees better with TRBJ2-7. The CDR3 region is CASSRDAGLESYEQYF. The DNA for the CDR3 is TGTGCCAGTAGTCGTGACGCGGGACTAGAATCTTACGAGCAGTACTTC.